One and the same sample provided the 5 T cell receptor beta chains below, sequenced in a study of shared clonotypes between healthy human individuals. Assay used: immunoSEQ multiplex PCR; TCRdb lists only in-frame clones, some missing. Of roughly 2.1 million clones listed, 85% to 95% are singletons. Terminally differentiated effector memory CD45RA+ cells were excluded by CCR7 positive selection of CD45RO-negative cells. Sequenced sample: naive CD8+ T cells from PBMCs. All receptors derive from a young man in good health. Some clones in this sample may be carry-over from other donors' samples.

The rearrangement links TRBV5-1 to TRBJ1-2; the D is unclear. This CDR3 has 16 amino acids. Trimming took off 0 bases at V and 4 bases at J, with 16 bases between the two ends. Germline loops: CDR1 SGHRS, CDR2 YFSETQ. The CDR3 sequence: CASSLALGQFIYGYTF. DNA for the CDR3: TGCGCCAGCAGCTTGGCCTTGGGTCAGTTCATCTATGGCTACACCTTC.

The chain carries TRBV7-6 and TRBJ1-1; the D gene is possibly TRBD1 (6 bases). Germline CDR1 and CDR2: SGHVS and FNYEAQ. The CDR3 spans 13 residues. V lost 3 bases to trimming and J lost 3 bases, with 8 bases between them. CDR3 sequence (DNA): TGTGCCAGCAGCTTGACAGGTTACACTGAAGCTTTCTTT. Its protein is CASSLTGYTEAFF.

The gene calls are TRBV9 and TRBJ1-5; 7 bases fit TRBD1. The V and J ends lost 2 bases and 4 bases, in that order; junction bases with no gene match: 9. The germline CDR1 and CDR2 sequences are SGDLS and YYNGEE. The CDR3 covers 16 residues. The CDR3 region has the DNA TGTGCCAGCAGCGTTGGCGGGACAGCCTCGAATCAGCCCCAGCATTTT. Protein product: CASSVGGTASNQPQHF.

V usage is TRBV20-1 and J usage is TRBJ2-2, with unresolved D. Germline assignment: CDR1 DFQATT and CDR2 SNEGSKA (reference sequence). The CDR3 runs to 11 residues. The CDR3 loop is CSHLLGGELFF. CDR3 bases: TGCAGCCACCTGCTAGGCGGGGAGCTGTTTTTT.

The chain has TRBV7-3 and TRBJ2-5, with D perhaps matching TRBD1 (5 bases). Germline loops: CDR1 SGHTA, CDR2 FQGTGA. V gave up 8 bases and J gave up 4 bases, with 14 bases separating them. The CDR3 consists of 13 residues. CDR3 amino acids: CASGAGPGETQYF. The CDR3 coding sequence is TGTGCCAGCGGTGCAGGGCCAGGAGAGACCCAGTACTTC.